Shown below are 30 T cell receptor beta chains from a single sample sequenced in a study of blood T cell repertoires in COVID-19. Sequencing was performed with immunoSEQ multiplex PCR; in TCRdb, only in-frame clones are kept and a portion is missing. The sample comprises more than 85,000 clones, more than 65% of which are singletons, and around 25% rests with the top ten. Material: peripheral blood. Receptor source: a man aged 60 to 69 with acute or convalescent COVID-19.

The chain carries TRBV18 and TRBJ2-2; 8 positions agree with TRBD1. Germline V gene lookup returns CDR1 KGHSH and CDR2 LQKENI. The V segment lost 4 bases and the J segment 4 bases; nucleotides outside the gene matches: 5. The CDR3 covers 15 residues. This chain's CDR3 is CASSRRTGITGELFF. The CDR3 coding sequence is TGTGCCAGCTCACGGAGGACAGGGATCACCGGGGAGCTGTTTTTT.

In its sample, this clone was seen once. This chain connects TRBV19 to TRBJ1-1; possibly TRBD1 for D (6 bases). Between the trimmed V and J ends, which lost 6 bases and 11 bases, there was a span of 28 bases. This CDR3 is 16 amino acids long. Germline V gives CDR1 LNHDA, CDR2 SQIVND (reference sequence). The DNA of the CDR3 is TGTGCCAGTAGCCGGACAGACCGGCTGGGCGCAGATCGGGCTTTCTTT. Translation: CASSRTDRLGADRAFF.

CDR3 protein: CASSPRIEVGTEAFF. Here the CDR3 DNA reads TGTGCCAGCAGCCCGCGTATAGAGGTCGGCACTGAAGCTTTCTTT. The chain joins TRBV14 to TRBJ1-1; D gene unclear. CDR1 SGHDN and CDR2 FVKESK come from the germline V gene. V lost 4 bases and J lost 4, with 16 bases in between. The CDR3 extends over 15 amino acids.

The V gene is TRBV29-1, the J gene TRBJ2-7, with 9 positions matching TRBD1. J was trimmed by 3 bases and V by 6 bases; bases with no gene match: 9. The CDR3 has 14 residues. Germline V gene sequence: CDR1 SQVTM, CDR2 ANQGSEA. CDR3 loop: CSVGHGQGSYEQYF. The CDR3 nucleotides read TGCAGCGTCGGGCACGGACAGGGGAGCTACGAGCAGTACTTC.

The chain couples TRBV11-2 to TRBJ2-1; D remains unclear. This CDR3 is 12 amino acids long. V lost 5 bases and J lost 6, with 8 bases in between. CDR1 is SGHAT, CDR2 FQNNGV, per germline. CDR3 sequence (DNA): TGTGCCAGCAGCACACCCCGCAATGAGCAGTTCTTC. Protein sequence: CASSTPRNEQFF.

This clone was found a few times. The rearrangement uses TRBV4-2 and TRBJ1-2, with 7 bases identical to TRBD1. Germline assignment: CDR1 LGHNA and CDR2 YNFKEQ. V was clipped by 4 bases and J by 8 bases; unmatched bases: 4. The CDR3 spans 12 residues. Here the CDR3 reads CASSPRGVGYTF. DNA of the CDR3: TGTGCCAGCAGCCCCAGGGGGGTGGGCTACACCTTC.

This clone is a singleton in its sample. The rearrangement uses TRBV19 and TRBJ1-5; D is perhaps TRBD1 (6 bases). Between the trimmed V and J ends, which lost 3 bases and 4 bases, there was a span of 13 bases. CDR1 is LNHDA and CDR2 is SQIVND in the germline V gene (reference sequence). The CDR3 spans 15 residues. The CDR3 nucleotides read TGTGCCAGTAGTATTACATTTCAGGGGAATCAGCCCCAGCATTTT. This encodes CASSITFQGNQPQHF.

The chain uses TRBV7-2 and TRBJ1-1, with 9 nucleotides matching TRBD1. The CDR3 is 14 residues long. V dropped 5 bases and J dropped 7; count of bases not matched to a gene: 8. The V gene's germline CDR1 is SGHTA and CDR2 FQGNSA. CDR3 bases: TGTGCCAGCAGCCCCAGGACAGGGGCGGGTGAAGCTTTCTTT. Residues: CASSPRTGAGEAFF.

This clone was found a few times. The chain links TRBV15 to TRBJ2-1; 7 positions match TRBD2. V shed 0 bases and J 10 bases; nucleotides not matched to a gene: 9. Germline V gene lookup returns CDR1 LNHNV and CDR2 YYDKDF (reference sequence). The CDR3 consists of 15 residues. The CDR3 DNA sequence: TGTGCCACCAGCAGAGATATGGGAGGGTCCGGGGAGCAGTTCTTC. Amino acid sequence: CATSRDMGGSGEQFF.

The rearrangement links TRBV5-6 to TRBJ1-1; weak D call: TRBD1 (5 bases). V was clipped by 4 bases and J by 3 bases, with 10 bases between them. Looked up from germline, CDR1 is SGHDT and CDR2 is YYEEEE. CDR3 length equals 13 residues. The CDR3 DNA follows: TGTGCCAGCAGCGGCCAGGGCTACACTGAAGCTTTCTTT. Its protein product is CASSGQGYTEAFF.

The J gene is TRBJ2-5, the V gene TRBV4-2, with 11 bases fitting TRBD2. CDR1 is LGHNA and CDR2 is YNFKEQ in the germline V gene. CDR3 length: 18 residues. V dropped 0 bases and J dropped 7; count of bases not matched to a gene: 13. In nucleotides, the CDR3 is TGTGCCAGCAGCCAAGAGGTAATAACTAGCGGGAGAAGAGGGACCCAGTACTTC. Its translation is CASSQEVITSGRRGTQYF.

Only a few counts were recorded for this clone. The CDR3 sequence: CASNPPDRDNSPLHF. CDR3 nucleotide sequence: TGTGCCAGCAACCCCCCCGACAGGGATAATTCACCCCTCCACTTT. The chain has TRBV28 and TRBJ1-6; 7 bases line up with TRBD1. V was clipped by 7 bases and J by 5 bases; unmatched bases: 8. Germline CDR1 and CDR2: MDHEN and SYDVKM. CDR3 length: 15 residues.

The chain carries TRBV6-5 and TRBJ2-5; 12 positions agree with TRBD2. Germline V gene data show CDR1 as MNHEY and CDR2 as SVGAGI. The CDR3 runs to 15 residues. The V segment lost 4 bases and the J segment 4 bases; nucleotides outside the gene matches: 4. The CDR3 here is CASSLGTSGPETQYF. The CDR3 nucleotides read TGTGCCAGCAGTTTAGGGACTAGCGGGCCAGAGACCCAGTACTTC.

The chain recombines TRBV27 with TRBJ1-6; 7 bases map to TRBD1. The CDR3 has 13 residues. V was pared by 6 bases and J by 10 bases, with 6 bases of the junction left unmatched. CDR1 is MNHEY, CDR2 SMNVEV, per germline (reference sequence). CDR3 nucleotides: TGTGCCAGCAGGCGACAGGGTCGGTCACCCCTCCACTTT. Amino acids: CASRRQGRSPLHF.

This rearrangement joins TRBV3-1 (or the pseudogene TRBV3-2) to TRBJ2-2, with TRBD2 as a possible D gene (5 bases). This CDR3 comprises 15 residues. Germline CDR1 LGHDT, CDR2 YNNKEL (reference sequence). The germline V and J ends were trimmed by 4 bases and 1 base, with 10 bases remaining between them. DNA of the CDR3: TGTGCCAGCAGCCCCCGGGAACAGAACACCGGGGAGCTGTTTTTT. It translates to CASSPREQNTGELFF.

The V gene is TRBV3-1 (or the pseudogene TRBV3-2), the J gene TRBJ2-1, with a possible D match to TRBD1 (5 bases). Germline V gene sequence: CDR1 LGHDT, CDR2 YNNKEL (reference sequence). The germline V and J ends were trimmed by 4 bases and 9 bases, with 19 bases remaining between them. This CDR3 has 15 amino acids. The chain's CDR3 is CASSPDSRARGEQFF. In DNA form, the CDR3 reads TGTGCCAGCAGCCCCGACTCTAGGGCTAGGGGTGAGCAGTTCTTC.

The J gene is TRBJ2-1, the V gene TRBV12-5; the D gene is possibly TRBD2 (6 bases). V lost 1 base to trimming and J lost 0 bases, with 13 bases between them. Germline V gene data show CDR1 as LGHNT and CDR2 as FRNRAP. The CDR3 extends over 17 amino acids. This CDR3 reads CASGLGSGANSYNEQFF. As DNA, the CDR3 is TGTGCTAGTGGTTTGGGATCGGGAGCAAACTCCTACAATGAGCAGTTCTTC.

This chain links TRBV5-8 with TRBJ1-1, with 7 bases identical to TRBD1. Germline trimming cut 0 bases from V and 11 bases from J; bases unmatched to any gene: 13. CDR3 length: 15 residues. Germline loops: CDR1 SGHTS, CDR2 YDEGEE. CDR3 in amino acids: CASSLVGTGAGLAFF. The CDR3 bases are TGTGCCAGCAGCTTGGTGGGTACAGGGGCCGGGCTGGCTTTCTTT.

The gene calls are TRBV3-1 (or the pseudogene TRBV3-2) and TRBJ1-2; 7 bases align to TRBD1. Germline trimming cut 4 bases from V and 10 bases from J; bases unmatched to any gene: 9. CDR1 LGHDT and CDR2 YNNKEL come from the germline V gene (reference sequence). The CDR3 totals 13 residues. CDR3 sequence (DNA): TGTGCCAGCAGCCTAGAACAGGGGAGTGTCTACACCTTC. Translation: CASSLEQGSVYTF.

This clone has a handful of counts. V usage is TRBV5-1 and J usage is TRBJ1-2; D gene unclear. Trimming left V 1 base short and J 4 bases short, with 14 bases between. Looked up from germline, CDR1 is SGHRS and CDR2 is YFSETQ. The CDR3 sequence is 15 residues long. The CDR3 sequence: CASSLLLSLLYGYTF. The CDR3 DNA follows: TGCGCCAGCAGCTTGCTACTGAGTCTACTCTATGGCTACACCTTC.

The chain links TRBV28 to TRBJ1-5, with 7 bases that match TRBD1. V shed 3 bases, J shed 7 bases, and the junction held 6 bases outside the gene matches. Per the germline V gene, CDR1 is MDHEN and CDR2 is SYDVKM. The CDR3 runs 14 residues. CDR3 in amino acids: CASSLVAGGQPQHF. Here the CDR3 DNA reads TGTGCCAGCAGTTTGGTGGCAGGGGGACAGCCCCAGCATTTT. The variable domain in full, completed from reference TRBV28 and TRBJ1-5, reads DVKVTQSSRYLVKRTGEKVFLECVQDMDHENMFWYRQDPGLGLRLIYFSYDVKMKEKGDIPEGYSVSREKKERFSLILESASTNQTSMYLCASSLVAGGQPQHFGDGTRLSIL.

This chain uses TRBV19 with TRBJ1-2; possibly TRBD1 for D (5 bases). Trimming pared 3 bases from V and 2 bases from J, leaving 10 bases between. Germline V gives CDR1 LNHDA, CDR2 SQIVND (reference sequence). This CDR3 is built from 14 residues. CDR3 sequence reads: CASSIQTGNYGYTF. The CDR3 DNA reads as TGTGCCAGTAGTATTCAAACAGGAAACTATGGCTACACCTTC.

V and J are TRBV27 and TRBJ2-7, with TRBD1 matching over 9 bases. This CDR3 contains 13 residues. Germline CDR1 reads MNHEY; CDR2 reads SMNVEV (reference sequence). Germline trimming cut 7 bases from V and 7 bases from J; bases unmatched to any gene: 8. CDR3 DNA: TGTGCCAGCAAGCCGACAGGGGGGAGAGAGCAGTACTTC. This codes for CASKPTGGREQYF.

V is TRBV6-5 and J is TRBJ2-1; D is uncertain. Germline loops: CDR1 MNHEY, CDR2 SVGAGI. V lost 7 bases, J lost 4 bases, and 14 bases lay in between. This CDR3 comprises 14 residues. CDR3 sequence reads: CASTSGEPYNEQFF. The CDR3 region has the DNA TGTGCCAGCACTTCAGGTGAGCCTTACAATGAGCAGTTCTTC.

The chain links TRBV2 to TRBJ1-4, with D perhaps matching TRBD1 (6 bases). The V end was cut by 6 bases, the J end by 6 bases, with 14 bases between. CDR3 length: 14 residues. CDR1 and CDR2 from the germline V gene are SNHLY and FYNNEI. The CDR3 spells CASRRRGEDEKLFF. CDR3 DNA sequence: TGTGCCAGCAGGCGCAGGGGAGAGGATGAAAAACTGTTTTTT.

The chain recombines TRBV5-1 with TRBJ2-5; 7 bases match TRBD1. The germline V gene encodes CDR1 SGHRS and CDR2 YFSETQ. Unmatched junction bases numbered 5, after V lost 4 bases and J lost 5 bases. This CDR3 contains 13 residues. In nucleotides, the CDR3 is TGCGCCAGCAGCAACAGGGGAGCGGAGACCCAGTACTTC. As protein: CASSNRGAETQYF.

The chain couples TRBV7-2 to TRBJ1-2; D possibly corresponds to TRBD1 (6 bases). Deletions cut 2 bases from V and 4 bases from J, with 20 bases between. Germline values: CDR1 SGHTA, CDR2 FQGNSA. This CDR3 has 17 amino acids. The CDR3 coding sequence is TGTGCCAGCAGCTTAAGGGGTCCCCCAGGGGCCCTCTATGGCTACACCTTC. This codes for CASSLRGPPGALYGYTF.

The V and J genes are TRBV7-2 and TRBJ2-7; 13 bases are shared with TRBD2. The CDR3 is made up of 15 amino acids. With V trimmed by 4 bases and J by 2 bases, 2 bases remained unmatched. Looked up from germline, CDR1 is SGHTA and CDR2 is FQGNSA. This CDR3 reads CASSYGTSGAYEQYF. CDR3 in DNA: TGTGCCAGCAGCTACGGGACTAGCGGGGCCTACGAGCAGTACTTC.

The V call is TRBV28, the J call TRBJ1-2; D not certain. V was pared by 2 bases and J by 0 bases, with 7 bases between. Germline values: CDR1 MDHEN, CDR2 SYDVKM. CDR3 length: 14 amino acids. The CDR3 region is CASSLSSANYGYTF. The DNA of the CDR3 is TGTGCCAGCAGTTTAAGTAGCGCTAACTATGGCTACACCTTC.

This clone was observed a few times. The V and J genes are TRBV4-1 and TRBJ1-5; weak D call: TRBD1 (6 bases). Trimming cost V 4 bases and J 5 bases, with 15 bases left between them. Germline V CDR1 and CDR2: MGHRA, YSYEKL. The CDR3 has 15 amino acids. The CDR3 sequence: CASSLTWGLDQPQHF. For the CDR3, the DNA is TGCGCCAGCAGCCTGACGTGGGGGCTCGATCAGCCCCAGCATTTT.